These 7 T cell receptor beta chains were all obtained from the same sample, sequenced in a study of T cells in women clearing cervical HPV infection (dated by TCRdb to 2016 to 2019). Library construction relied on the immunoSEQ multiplex PCR assay. The table was pulled from immuneACCESS by TCRdb, which kept in-frame rearrangements only. Such tables lose some clones; where checked, under half of the loss comes from unresolved V genes, and the rest has no known cause. The sample table records more than 30,000 clones. Of the sample, around 20% falls within the top ten clones. Sequencing input: blood buffy coat. The receptors here all came from a woman aged 18 to 69 with a cervical HPV16 infection that either progressed to CIN3+ or cleared (not recorded which).

Concerning this clone itself: The CDR3 goes on 3 residues after the read ends, and that part is filled in from the germline J gene. V gene TRBV7-9 combines with J gene TRBJ1-1; D gene uncertain. Germline V lookup: CDR1 SEHNR, CDR2 FQNEAQ (reference sequence). Trimming took off 5 bases at V and 6 bases at J, with 7 bases between the two ends. The CDR3 runs to 11 residues. The CDR3 sequence is CASSPKAEAFF. CDR3 bases read: TGTGCCAGCAGCCCAAAGGCTGAA.

On this clone: Sequencing ends 3 residues short of the CDR3 end; the germline J gene provides the rest. V usage is TRBV29-1 and J usage is TRBJ2-7; possibly TRBD2 for D (6 bases). There are 14 residues in the CDR3. Germline assignment: CDR1 SQVTM and CDR2 ANQGSEA. Trimming shortened V by 6 bases and J by 1 base, and 16 bases separated the two germline ends. The part of the CDR3 DNA that was read is TGCAGCGTGGACGGGGACTCCCGATCCTACGAG. This encodes CSVDGDSRSYE. From start to end, the CDR3 is CSVDGDSRSYEQYF.

CDR3 amino acids: CASTFNREDNEQFF. The CDR3 bases that were read are TGTGCCAGCACCTTCAACAGGGAGGACAATGAG. The rearrangement joins TRBV7-8 to TRBJ2-1; possibly TRBD1 or TRBD2 for D (6 bases each). The read ends 3 residues shy of where the CDR3 ends; the end is completed using the germline J gene. Trimming shortened V by 7 bases and J by 5 bases, and 15 bases separated the two germline ends. This CDR3 region has 14 residues. Germline V gene lookup returns CDR1 SGHVS and CDR2 FQNEAQ.

Judged by frequency, this clone is medium-sized. The read ends 3 residues early relative to the CDR3; the germline J gene fills the gap. V usage is TRBV18 and J usage is TRBJ2-1; 7 nucleotides match TRBD1. The ends lost 0 bases at V and 4 bases at J; junction bases unmatched: 9. Germline lookup yields CDR1 KGHSH and CDR2 LQKENI. The CDR3 spans 17 residues. Here the CDR3 reads CASSPPVLAGGYNEQFF. The sequenced CDR3 bases are TGTGCCAGCTCACCACCGGTTTTGGCAGGGGGTTACAATGAG.

In the case of this clone: Read coverage stops 3 residues before the CDR3 terminus; the germline J gene supplies the remainder. This chain links TRBV28 with TRBJ1-2, with D hard to call. V was shortened by 6 bases and J by 4 bases, with 18 bases between the two germline ends. The CDR3 is made up of 15 amino acids. Per the germline V gene, CDR1 is MDHEN and CDR2 is SYDVKM. The chain's CDR3 is CASSAGIGKGYGYTF. The covered CDR3 bases are TGTGCCAGCAGCGCGGGTATTGGAAAAGGCTATGGC.

Note on this clone: A junction boundary mismatches the germline segment, possibly from a read error. CDR3 DNA (partial): TGTGCCAGCAGCCTAGCAGGGACTAGCAGTAGCACAGATACG. Amino acid sequence: CASSLAGTSSSTDT. From start to end, the CDR3 is CASSLAGTSSSTDTQYF. The chain is built from TRBV7-2 and TRBJ2-3, with 9 bases that match TRBD2. The CDR3 end falls 3 residues outside the read, so it is completed with the germline J gene. The germline CDR1 and CDR2 sequences are SGHTA and FQGNSA. CDR3 length equals 17 residues. Variable domain in full (rest from reference TRBV7-2 and TRBJ2-3): GAGVSQSPSNKVTEKGKDVELRCDPISGHTALYWYRQSLGQGLEFLIYFQGNSAPDKSGLPSDRFSAERTGGSVSTLTIQRTQQEDSAVYLCASSLAGTSSSTDTQYFGPGTRLTVL.

For this clone: The read ends 3 residues before the CDR3 terminus; that terminus is restored from the germline J gene. This rearrangement joins TRBV7-9 to TRBJ2-7; maybe TRBD1 (5 bases). The V end was cut by 6 bases, the J end by 3 bases, with 15 bases between. Germline V gene lookup returns CDR1 SEHNR and CDR2 FQNEAQ (reference sequence). This CDR3 comprises 14 residues. The CDR3 loop reads CASSSAGSYYEQYF. Partial CDR3 DNA: TGTGCCAGCAGTTCGGCAGGGTCATACTACGAG. Using reference TRBV7-9 and TRBJ2-7 for the parts outside the CDR3, the full variable domain is DTGVSQNPRHKITKRGQNVTFRCDPISEHNRLYWYRQTLGQGPEFLTYFQNEAQLEKSRLLSDRFSAERPKGSFSTLEIQRTEQGDSAMYLCASSSAGSYYEQYFGPGTRLTVT.